This T cell receptor beta chain derives from a study of T cell changes during pregnancy in multiple sclerosis. The sample holds a few counts of this clone. The protocol was immunoSEQ multiplex PCR, while the TCRdb copy is restricted to in-frame clones and leaves out a portion. Altogether over 65,000 clones are present, approximately 94% being singletons, with the ten largest covering about 0.61%. This specimen was peripheral blood, taken in the third trimester of pregnancy. This clonotype originated in a female donor with multiple sclerosis, enrolled in a pregnancy study.

The CDR3 spells CAWSLLTDTQYF. DNA for the CDR3: TGTGCCTGGAGCCTACTCACAGATACGCAGTATTTT. The rearrangement joins TRBV30 to TRBJ2-3; D is undetermined. In germline, CDR1 is GTSNPN, CDR2 SVGIG (reference sequence). Deletions cut 3 bases from V and 2 bases from J, with 6 bases between. The CDR3 is 12 residues long.